This TCR beta chain was obtained from a study of molecular identifiers for immune sequencing clone quantification. Library preparation followed earlier protocols using designated TCR primers. TCRdb passed the PCR reads through MiXCR, listing each CDR3 protein once. There are approximately 500,000 distinct CDR3 sequences in the sample; over 20% occur only once, and around 0.84% lies in the top ten. Note on this clonotype: A read error may account for a junction end that differs from germline.

Sorted inputs of 20,000 to 1,000,000 cells, with 10%, 30% or 50% RNA, yielded naive CD8 libraries. A CD8+CD4-CCR7+CD45RA+ gate was used to sort naive CD8 T cells. The receptor's source is a human donor in good health. Some libraries in this study had Jurkat cell RNA spiked in. The material sequenced was naive CD8+ T cells from blood, with Jurkat cell RNA spiked in. The subset: FACS-sorted CD8+CD4-CCR7+CD45RA+ naive T cells.

The DNA for the CDR3 is TGTGCCAGCAGCCAGGGGACCACCTACGAGCAGTGCTTC. Translating gives CASSQGTTYEQCF. The rearrangement links TRBV3-1 to TRBJ2-7; the D gene could be TRBD1 or TRBD2 (5 bases each). CDR3 size: 13 residues. CDR1 LGHDT and CDR2 YNNKEL come from the germline V gene (reference sequence).